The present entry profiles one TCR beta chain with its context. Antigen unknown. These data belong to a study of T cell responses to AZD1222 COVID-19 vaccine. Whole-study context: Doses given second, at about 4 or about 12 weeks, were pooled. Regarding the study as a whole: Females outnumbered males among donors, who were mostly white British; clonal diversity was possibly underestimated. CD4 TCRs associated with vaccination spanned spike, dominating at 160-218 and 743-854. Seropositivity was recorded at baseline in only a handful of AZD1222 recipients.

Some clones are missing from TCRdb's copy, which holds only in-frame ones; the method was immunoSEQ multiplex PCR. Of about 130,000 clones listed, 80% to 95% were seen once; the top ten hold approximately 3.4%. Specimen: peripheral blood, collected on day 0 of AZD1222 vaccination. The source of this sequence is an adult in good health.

The CDR3 protein is CATVGTGELFF. The CDR3 region has the DNA TGTGCCACGGTGGGAACCGGGGAGCTGTTTTTT. J is TRBJ2-2 and V is TRBV2; D not certain. Germline V lookup: CDR1 SNHLY, CDR2 FYNNEI. The CDR3 has 11 amino acids. The ends were cut back, 10 bases at V and 5 bases at J, with 8 bases in the middle.